This T cell receptor beta chain was retrieved from a study of T cell repertoires in cytomegalovirus infection. As for the study in general: Public signatures in TCR beta pointed to CMV infection and matching HLA type.

This clonotype appeared many times. Its antigen is as yet unknown. TCRdb ran MiXCR on the reads and lists one entry per CDR3 protein. The sample includes around 350,000 distinct CDR3 sequences, 15% to 20% of them seen just once. Trimming took 3 bases from V and 1 from J; bases not matched to a gene: 9. The germline CDR1 and CDR2 sequences are MDHEN and SYDVKM. The CDR3 totals 17 residues. Whole-study findings and limits: In two of eight donors, the top clonotype was HLA-C-restricted CMV-specific.

J is TRBJ2-3 and V is TRBV28; 8 bases are a match to TRBD2. The sequenced material came from PBMCs. The sequence was collected from a human donor in good health (CMV status not recorded). Some clones in this sample may be carry-over from other donors' samples. CDR3 in DNA: TGTGCCAGCAGTTTCGGGGGGGCGGTTCAAGGCACAGATACGCAGTATTTT. Its translation is CASSFGGAVQGTDTQYF.